A selection of T cell receptor beta chains follows, all from one sample in a study of T cell responses to AZD1222 COVID-19 vaccine. The assay was immunoSEQ multiplex PCR, and TCRdb's table has in-frame clones only and misses some. The sample holds 130,000 to 150,000 clones, roughly 92% seen once. The sample in question was peripheral blood, obtained on day 0 of AZD1222 vaccination. Source of these receptors: an adult in good health. Both conserved end residues are part of each CDR3. D genes are given only for firm matches. Clone size appears in some rows only: once, few, many, or a class for an expanded clone.

TRBV5-1	-	TRBJ1-1	-	CASSPSRSTEAFF	TGCGCCAGCAGCCCCTCGAGATCCACTGAAGCTTTCTTT
TRBV2	-	TRBJ1-5	-	CASSEGAFRDQPQHF	TGTGCCAGCAGTGAAGGAGCGTTTCGAGATCAGCCCCAGCATTTT
TRBV30	once	TRBJ1-2	TRBD1	CAWQGAGGYTF	TGTGCCTGGCAGGGGGCAGGTGGCTACACCTTC
TRBV28	once	TRBJ1-2	-	CASNLGGIGGFSEGYTF	TGTGCCAGCAATTTGGGGGGTATAGGGGGATTTTCAGAAGGCTACACCTTC
TRBV18	once	TRBJ2-1	-	CASSPPSGYENEQFF	TGTGCCAGCTCACCACCTAGCGGATACGAGAATGAGCAGTTCTTC
TRBV30	-	TRBJ2-7	-	CAWSPRTLSYEQYF	TGTGCCTGGAGTCCCCGGACCCTCTCCTACGAGCAGTACTTC
TRBV28	once	TRBJ1-2	TRBD1	CASRGRDSYGYTF	TGTGCCAGCAGGGGGAGGGACAGCTATGGCTACACCTTC
TRBV27	-	TRBJ1-2	-	CASSRNDGTSYPRGYTF	TGTGCCAGCAGTCGAAACGACGGGACTTCATACCCGCGGGGCTACACCTTC
TRBV10-3	-	TRBJ1-1	-	CALRVAGFTEAFF	TGTGCCCTTCGGGTAGCGGGATTCACTGAAGCTTTCTTT
TRBV14	-	TRBJ1-2	-	CASSQVDINYGYTF	TGTGCCAGCAGCCAAGTTGATATTAACTATGGCTACACCTTC
TRBV10-3	-	TRBJ1-1	TRBD1	CAISESKGQGAEAFF	TGTGCCATCAGTGAGTCGAAGGGCCAGGGGGCTGAAGCTTTCTTT
TRBV29-1	-	TRBJ1-2	TRBD1	CSVEGPDRGGYGYTF	TGCAGCGTTGAAGGACCGGACAGGGGCGGGTATGGCTACACCTTC
TRBV5-1	-	TRBJ1-3	TRBD1	CASSHSGTGGNTIYF	TGCGCCAGCAGCCACTCCGGGACAGGGGGAAACACCATATATTTT
TRBV9	-	TRBJ1-2	-	CASSVVPTSDYGYTF	TGTGCCAGCAGCGTAGTGCCGACCTCCGACTATGGCTACACCTTC
TRBV5-3	-	TRBJ1-3	-	CARSLEGHPGNTIYF	TGTGCCAGAAGCTTGGAAGGGCACCCTGGAAACACCATATATTTT
TRBV18	-	TRBJ1-5	-	CASSPRGSPRGGSNQPQHF	TGTGCCAGCTCACCAAGGGGCTCCCCGCGGGGCGGGAGCAATCAGCCCCAGCATTTT
TRBV15	-	TRBJ2-2	-	CATRWRTTGELFF	TGTGCCACCCGGTGGCGGACCACCGGGGAGCTGTTTTTT